A single sample gave rise to the 4 T cell receptor beta chains below, sequenced in a study of blood T cell repertoires in COVID-19. The method was immunoSEQ multiplex PCR; TCRdb's version includes in-frame clones alone and lacks a portion of them. The sample carries some 290,000 clones, 90% recorded once. Sequenced input: peripheral blood. The receptors originated from a woman aged 25 to 39 with COVID-19, enrolled during active disease.

Here the CDR3 DNA reads TGTGCTAGTGGTTCCCCCTCCCGGGGTTTCCCTGAAGCTTTCTTT. It specifies CASGSPSRGFPEAFF. The chain joins TRBV12-5 to TRBJ1-1; no clear D. V was pared by 4 bases and J by 6 bases, with 18 bases between. This CDR3 has 15 amino acids. Per the germline V gene, CDR1 is LGHNT and CDR2 is FRNRAP.

The chain has TRBV18 and TRBJ2-1; 7 bases agree with TRBD2. Unmatched junction bases numbered 8, after V lost 1 base and J lost 5 bases. The CDR3 is 16 amino acids. Germline CDR1 is KGHSH and CDR2 is LQKENI. Here the CDR3 DNA reads TGTGCCAGCTCACCACTCGGCCCTAGCGGAAACAATGAGCAGTTCTTC. It codes for CASSPLGPSGNNEQFF. The entire variable domain, with the rest obtained from reference TRBV18 and TRBJ2-1, is as follows: NAGVMQNPRHLVRRRGQEARLRCSPMKGHSHVYWYRQLPEEGLKFMVYLQKENIIDESGMPKERFSAEFPKEGPSILRIQQVVRGDSAAYFCASSPLGPSGNNEQFFGPGTRLTVL.

The J gene is TRBJ1-6, the V gene TRBV19, with 7 bases that match TRBD1. The CDR3 is 14 amino acids. The ends lost 10 bases at V and 0 bases at J; junction bases unmatched: 3. From germline, CDR1 is LNHDA and CDR2 SQIVND (reference sequence). The CDR3: CATRDSSYNSPLHF. The CDR3, as DNA: TGTGCCACTCGGGACAGCTCCTATAATTCACCCCTCCACTTT.

This chain links TRBV27 with TRBJ2-5, with 8 bases fitting TRBD2. CDR1 is MNHEY, CDR2 SMNVEV, per germline (reference sequence). The V and J ends lost 8 bases and 4 bases, in that order; junction bases with no gene match: 12. This CDR3 has 15 amino acids. CDR3 bases: TGTGCCAGCGGTCTCAGCGGGAGATCGGGAGAGACCCAGTACTTC. Its protein is CASGLSGRSGETQYF.